The rows below give T cell receptor beta chains drawn from one sample of a study of human T cells and chemical hapten exposure. TCRdb processed the RACE reads anew with MiXCR; each CDR3 protein has one entry. The sample carries 100,000 or so distinct CDR3 sequences, approximately 36% recorded once. The sequencing used whole blood, collected in connection with sensitization to the hapten diphenylcyclopropenone (DPC). Every receptor here comes from a man aged 35 to 55 with alopecia areata. Some clones in this sample may be carry-over from other donors' samples. Each CDR3 is given with its conserved first and last residue. The D gene is left open where the match is weak. Rows give clone size only sometimes, using once, few, many, or a class for an expanded clone.

cdr3_nt	cdr3_aa	d_call	v_call	j_call	clone_size
TGTGCCAGCAGCTTAGGTAGTAAGACGAACAATGAGCAGTTCTTC	CASSLGSKTNNEQFF	.	TRBV7-9	TRBJ2-1	.
TGTGCCAGCAGCTTAGTTGGCGCGGGAGCAAACTACAATGAGCAGTTCTTC	CASSLVGAGANYNEQFF	TRBD2	TRBV7-9	TRBJ2-1	.
TGTGCCAGCAGTCAAGGGGCTATCCTAGCCAAAAACATTCAGTACTTC	CASSQGAILAKNIQYF	.	TRBV11-2	TRBJ2-4	few
TGCAGTGCTAGCGGGAGCATCACAGATACGCAGTATTTT	CSASGSITDTQYF	.	TRBV20-1	TRBJ2-3	.
TGTGCCAGCAGTTTAAAGCCAGATACGCAGTATTTT	CASSLKPDTQYF	.	TRBV27	TRBJ2-3	few
TGTGCCAGCAGTTTCCAGGGGGCCGGTGGCTACACCTTC	CASSFQGAGGYTF	TRBD1	TRBV6-5	TRBJ1-2	few
TGTGCCAGCAGTGAAGCTAGGGAAACTGAAGCTTTCTTT	CASSEARETEAFF	.	TRBV6-1	TRBJ1-1	.
TGTGCCAGCAGTGCCACAGGGGCAGATACGCAGTATTTT	CASSATGADTQYF	TRBD1	TRBV6-1	TRBJ2-3	few
TGTGCCAGCAGTTTACCCGACGGGGAGCTGTTTTTT	CASSLPDGELFF	.	TRBV6-8	TRBJ2-2	.
TGTGCCAGCAGCTGGGGGGGAGAAAACACAGATACGCAGTATTTT	CASSWGGENTDTQYF	TRBD2	TRBV7-2	TRBJ2-3	.
TGTGCCAGCAGTTCGCGGACTAGCGGGAGTTTTGATACGCAGTATTTT	CASSSRTSGSFDTQYF	TRBD2	TRBV27	TRBJ2-3	.
TGCGCCAGCAGCTTGGTTCAGGTCACAGATACGCAGTATTTT	CASSLVQVTDTQYF	.	TRBV5-1	TRBJ2-3	few
TGTGCCAGTAGTACCTCCGGGACCCAGTTCTTC	CASSTSGTQFF	.	TRBV19	TRBJ2-1	once
TGTGCCAGCAGCCCCGGACTAGCGGGAGATACGCAGTATTTT	CASSPGLAGDTQYF	TRBD2	TRBV7-2	TRBJ2-3	.
TGCAGCGTTGACGGGCCAACTCAAGAGACCCAGTACTTC	CSVDGPTQETQYF	.	TRBV29-1	TRBJ2-5	.
TGTGCCAGCAGCCGAAACACAGGAGGGACAGATACGCAGTATTTT	CASSRNTGGTDTQYF	.	TRBV12-3/TRBV12-4	TRBJ2-3	.
TGTGCCAGCAGTTTCTTAATTACCGGGGCCAACGTCCTGACTTTC	CASSFLITGANVLTF	.	TRBV27	TRBJ2-6	.
TGTGCCAGCTCACCAGGGCGCGAGACCCAGTACTTC	CASSPGRETQYF	.	TRBV18	TRBJ2-5	.
TGTGCCAGCAGCCAAGTTACTAGCGGGAGAGGTCGAACCGGGGAGCTGTTTTTT	CASSQVTSGRGRTGELFF	TRBD2	TRBV3-1	TRBJ2-2	.
TGTGCCAGCAGCTTAGCCCAATCCCCGGGACAGGGGGCTGAAGCTTTCTTT	CASSLAQSPGQGAEAFF	TRBD1	TRBV7-9	TRBJ1-1	.
TGTGTAGCCGCGCGTGGCACAGATACGCAGTATTTT	CVAARGTDTQYF	.	TRBV6-6	TRBJ2-3	.
TGTGCCTGGAGTGACTGGTCAGGGGCGCGAATGACAGATACGCAGTATTTT	CAWSDWSGARMTDTQYF	.	TRBV30	TRBJ2-3	.
TGCGCCAGCAGCTTGGTGGCGGAGGCCTACAATGAGCAGTTCTTC	CASSLVAEAYNEQFF	.	TRBV5-1	TRBJ2-1	.
TGTGCCAGCAGTTTAGTAGTTACGAGGAACATTCAGTACTTC	CASSLVVTRNIQYF	.	TRBV12-3/TRBV12-4	TRBJ2-4	.
TGTGCCAGCAGCCGGTCCCGGGGGACTAGCGGGCCCACAGATACGCAGTATTTT	CASSRSRGTSGPTDTQYF	TRBD2	TRBV5-4	TRBJ2-3	.
TGTGCCAGCAGTGAACAGGGCGCTGGGGCCAACGTCCTGACTTTC	CASSEQGAGANVLTF	.	TRBV6-5	TRBJ2-6	few
TGCGCCAGCAGCCGGGACGGGGCCCTTCAAGAGACCCAGTACTTC	CASSRDGALQETQYF	.	TRBV4-3	TRBJ2-5	few
TGTGCCAGCTCAGGGGGGATCACAGATACGCAGTATTTT	CASSGGITDTQYF	.	TRBV18	TRBJ2-3	few
TGTGCCAGCAGACAAGCGGGAGGGCCAAACAATGAGCAGTTCTTC	CASRQAGGPNNEQFF	TRBD2	TRBV7-6	TRBJ2-1	few
TGCAGTGCTAGAGATCCGGGGCGGGAGGGCGTCACAGATACGCAGTATTTT	CSARDPGREGVTDTQYF	TRBD2	TRBV20-1	TRBJ2-3	.
TGTGCCAGCAGCTCGGGACTATCCACCGCCAAAAACATTCAGTACTTC	CASSSGLSTAKNIQYF	TRBD2	TRBV3-1	TRBJ2-4	.
TGTGCCACCAGTGACCGGACAGGGATCCCCACAGATACGCAGTATTTT	CATSDRTGIPTDTQYF	TRBD1	TRBV24-1	TRBJ2-3	few
TGTGCCACCAGCAGAGATAAGGTGTTCGCAGATACGCAGTATTTT	CATSRDKVFADTQYF	.	TRBV15	TRBJ2-3	.